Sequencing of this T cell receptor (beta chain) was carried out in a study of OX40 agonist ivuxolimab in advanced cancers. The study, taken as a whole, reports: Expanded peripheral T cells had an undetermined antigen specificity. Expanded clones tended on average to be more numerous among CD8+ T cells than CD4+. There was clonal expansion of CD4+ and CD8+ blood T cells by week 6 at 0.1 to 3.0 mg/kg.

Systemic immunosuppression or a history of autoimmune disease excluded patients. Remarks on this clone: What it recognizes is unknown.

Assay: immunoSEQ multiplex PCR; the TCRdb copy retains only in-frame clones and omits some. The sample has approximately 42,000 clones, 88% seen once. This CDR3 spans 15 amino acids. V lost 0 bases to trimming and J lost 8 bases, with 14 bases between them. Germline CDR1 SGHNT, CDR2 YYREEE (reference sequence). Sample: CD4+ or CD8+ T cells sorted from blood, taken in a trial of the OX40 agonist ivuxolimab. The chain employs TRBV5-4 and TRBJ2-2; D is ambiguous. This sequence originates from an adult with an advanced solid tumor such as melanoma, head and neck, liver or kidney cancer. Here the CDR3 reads CASSLETAQLGELFF. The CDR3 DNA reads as TGTGCCAGCAGCTTGGAGACCGCCCAGTTAGGGGAGCTGTTTTTT.